These 25 T cell receptor beta chains came from one sample sequenced in a study of T cells in Graves' hyperthyroidism and ophthalmopathy. The source material, RNA transcripts, was used to amplify TCR beta CDR3 regions. HTBI primers were used for first-round RT-PCR of the TCR CDR3. One entry per CDR3 protein, called by TCRdb with MiXCR from the multiplex PCR reads. The table includes over 700,000 distinct CDR3 sequences, around a third detected once. The material sequenced was blood. The receptors derive from a middle-aged woman with Graves' hyperthyroidism.

This clonotype has ten or more counts. The gene calls are TRBV2 and TRBJ2-5, with 11 bases lining up with TRBD2. The V and J ends lost 3 bases and 4 bases, in that order; junction bases with no gene match: 1. The CDR3 length is 14 residues. Germline assignment: CDR1 SNHLY and CDR2 FYNNEI. Here the CDR3 DNA reads TGTGCCAGCAGTGACCTAGCGGGAGGAGAGACCCAGTACTTC. Encoded protein: CASSDLAGGETQYF.

J is TRBJ2-5 and V is TRBV7-9; D might be TRBD2 (6 bases). The V end was cut by 3 bases, the J end by 2 bases, with 13 bases between. Germline CDR1 is SEHNR and CDR2 is FQNEAQ (reference sequence). The CDR3 consists of 15 residues. The chain's CDR3 is CASSFIAGPQETQYF. For the CDR3, the DNA is TGTGCCAGCAGCTTTATTGCGGGGCCACAAGAGACCCAGTACTTC.

This clonotype was counted ten times or more. The chain joins TRBV29-1 to TRBJ2-7; D is ambiguous. The V gene's germline CDR1 is SQVTM and CDR2 ANQGSEA. This CDR3 is 10 amino acids long. Trimming shortened V by 4 bases and J by 4 bases, and 5 bases separated the two germline ends. DNA of the CDR3: TGCAGCGTTGTGGGTTACGAGCAGTACTTC. Its protein product is CSVVGYEQYF.

This clonotype was found a few times. This chain uses TRBV29-1 with TRBJ1-2, with 10 bases matching TRBD1. The CDR3 consists of 13 residues. Trimming took 7 bases from V and 4 from J; bases not matched to a gene: 6. Germline assignment: CDR1 SQVTM and CDR2 ANQGSEA. CDR3 DNA: TGCAGCGGCCTGACAGGGGGCATCTATGGCTACACCTTC. It yields the protein CSGLTGGIYGYTF.

This clonotype appeared many times. V gene TRBV12-3 or TRBV12-4 combines with J gene TRBJ1-5, with a tentative D call TRBD1 (5 bases). This CDR3 has 15 amino acids. The ends were cut back, 6 bases at V and 0 bases at J, with 12 bases in the middle. The CDR3 DNA reads as TGTGCCAGCAGCCGCCGGGACGTTAGCAATCAGCCCCAGCATTTT. Its protein product is CASSRRDVSNQPQHF.

The sample holds a few counts of this clonotype. The CDR3, as DNA: TGTGCCTGTGTTGGACAGGCAGACACTGAAGCTTTCTTT. Protein product: CACVGQADTEAFF. The chain recombines TRBV30 with TRBJ1-1; TRBD1 matches 7 bases. The V segment lost 6 bases and the J segment 3 bases; nucleotides outside the gene matches: 7. Germline CDR1 and CDR2: GTSNPN and SVGIG (reference sequence). The CDR3 is made up of 13 amino acids.

The V gene is TRBV12-5, the J gene TRBJ1-1, with a tentative D call TRBD1 (6 bases). Looked up from germline, CDR1 is LGHNT and CDR2 is FRNRAP. CDR3 length equals 13 residues. V was trimmed by 6 bases and J by 3 bases, leaving 11 bases between them. The CDR3 protein is CASGRRGDTEAFF. The CDR3 DNA reads as TGTGCTAGTGGCCGCAGGGGTGACACTGAAGCTTTCTTT.

The CDR3 DNA reads TGTGCCAGCAGTGAGGAGGGTAGCGGGGGCAATGAGCAGTACTTC. As protein: CASSEEGSGGNEQYF. This sequence joins TRBV2 and TRBJ2-7; 9 bases align to TRBD2. After removal of 3 bases from V and 7 bases from J, the junction contained 10 bases not matched to a gene. Germline CDR1 SNHLY, CDR2 FYNNEI. CDR3 length: 15 residues.

This clonotype has just a few counts. The chain carries TRBV29-1 and TRBJ1-1; 8 bases fit TRBD1. J lost 5 bases, V lost 7 bases, and 9 bases had no gene match. CDR3 length: 13 amino acids. Germline V gene sequence: CDR1 SQVTM, CDR2 ANQGSEA. The CDR3 reads CSAGGQVATEAFF. The DNA of the CDR3 is TGCAGCGCTGGGGGACAGGTCGCGACTGAAGCTTTCTTT.

V gene TRBV18 combines with J gene TRBJ1-2; D is unresolved. Trimming left V 0 bases short and J 1 base short, with 6 bases between. Germline CDR1 KGHSH, CDR2 LQKENI. The CDR3 runs to 14 residues. The CDR3 protein is CASSPPSVNYGYTF. The CDR3 nucleotides are TGTGCCAGCTCACCACCGTCAGTTAACTATGGCTACACCTTC.

The chain carries TRBV20-1 and TRBJ2-2; TRBD2 matches at 10 bases. The CDR3 has 16 residues. V shed 5 bases, J shed 5 bases, and the junction held 11 bases outside the gene matches. Germline-derived CDR1 and CDR2 are DFQATT and SNEGSKA (reference sequence). The CDR3 loop reads CSARTLAGVETGELFF. In nucleotides, the CDR3 is TGCAGTGCTCGAACTCTAGCGGGAGTAGAGACCGGGGAGCTGTTTTTT.

The rearrangement uses TRBV5-1 and TRBJ2-6; TRBD1 matches at 10 bases. Germline V gives CDR1 SGHRS, CDR2 YFSETQ. The CDR3 length is 17 residues. The ends lost 4 bases at V and 2 bases at J; junction bases unmatched: 6. CDR3 sequence: CASSRRDRGTGANVLTF. The CDR3 region has the DNA TGCGCCAGCAGCCGTCGGGACAGGGGAACTGGGGCCAACGTCCTGACTTTC. The full variable domain, in which reference TRBV5-1 and TRBJ2-6 provide the parts outside the CDR3, is KAGVTQTPRYLIKTRGQQVTLSCSPISGHRSVSWYQQTPGQGLQFLFEYFSETQRNKGNFPGRFSGRQFSNSRSEMNVSTLELGDSALYLCASSRRDRGTGANVLTFGAGSRLTVL.

This clonotype was seen a handful of times. The gene calls are TRBV6-5 and TRBJ1-2; 8 bases agree with TRBD1. The junction had 7 bases not matched to a gene; V was cut back by 3 bases and J by 4 bases. Per the germline V gene, CDR1 is MNHEY and CDR2 is SVGAGI. The length of the CDR3 is 15 residues. Here the CDR3 reads CASSYAQGAAYGYTF. CDR3 nucleotides: TGTGCCAGCAGTTATGCCCAGGGGGCGGCCTATGGCTACACCTTC.

This clonotype was picked up many times. The genes are TRBV7-9 and TRBJ1-2, with a weak D call TRBD1 (6 bases). This CDR3 has 15 residues. CDR1 and CDR2 (germline): SEHNR, FQNEAQ (reference sequence). Trimming removed 2 bases from V and 7 bases from J, with 17 bases in between. CDR3 in amino acids: CASSLSPSGQTGYTF. The CDR3 bases are TGTGCCAGCAGCTTATCCCCTTCGGGACAAACTGGCTACACCTTC.

This clonotype was seen a few times. At one of its ends the junction is not consistent with the germline gene, which may arise from a read error. The gene calls are TRBV5-1 and TRBJ2-7; D tentatively fits TRBD1 or TRBD2 (5 bases each). CDR3 length equals 14 residues. Germline CDR1 SGHRS, CDR2 YFSETQ. The CDR3 region is CASSWSGGVYEQYF. The DNA of the CDR3 is TGTGCCAGCAGCTGGAGTGGGGGAGTTTACGAGCAGTACTTC. The full variable domain, rest sourced from reference TRBV5-1 and TRBJ2-7, is KAGVTQTPRYLIKTRGQQVTLSCSPISGHRSVSWYQQTPGQGLQFLFEYFSETQRNKGNFPGRFSGRQFSNSRSEMNVSTLELGDSALYLCASSWSGGVYEQYFGPGTRLTVT.

V gene TRBV15 combines with J gene TRBJ1-5, with 9 bases fitting TRBD1. Germline values: CDR1 LNHNV, CDR2 YYDKDF (reference sequence). V dropped 5 bases and J dropped 4; count of bases not matched to a gene: 6. The CDR3 has 15 residues. The CDR3 is CATSGTGNPNQPQHF. The CDR3 DNA sequence: TGTGCCACCAGCGGGACAGGGAATCCAAATCAGCCCCAGCATTTT.

This clonotype was counted ten times or more. V gene TRBV20-1 combines with J gene TRBJ2-5; 11 bases map to TRBD2. The germline V gene encodes CDR1 DFQATT and CDR2 SNEGSKA (reference sequence). Germline trimming cut 5 bases from V and 4 bases from J; bases unmatched to any gene: 9. The length of the CDR3 is 15 residues. CDR3 region: CSAYVLAGGPETQYF. Written as DNA, the CDR3 is TGCAGTGCTTACGTCTTAGCGGGGGGGCCAGAGACCCAGTACTTC.

V and J are TRBV12-3 or TRBV12-4 and TRBJ1-2, with TRBD1 identical over 9 bases. V gave up 7 bases and J gave up 6 bases; unmatched junction bases: 15. The length of the CDR3 is 16 residues. The CDR3 DNA is TGTGCCAGCATGGTCTACGGCACACAGGGGGCAGATGGCTACACCTTC. Translating it yields CASMVYGTQGADGYTF.

The CDR3 region is CASSATIGTGGLYQETQYF. In nucleotides, the CDR3 is TGTGCCAGCAGTGCCACTATCGGGACAGGGGGTTTGTACCAAGAGACCCAGTACTTC. J is TRBJ2-5 and V is TRBV25-1; 11 bases agree with TRBD1. This CDR3 is 19 amino acids long. J was trimmed by 0 bases and V by 4 bases; bases with no gene match: 13. Germline CDR1 MGHDK, CDR2 SYGVNS.

This clonotype was picked up many times. V usage is TRBV11-2 and J usage is TRBJ1-2, with a tentative D call TRBD1 (5 bases). Germline loops: CDR1 SGHAT, CDR2 FQNNGV. The V gene lost 5 bases and the J gene lost 5 bases, with 12 bases spanning the gap. The CDR3 is 13 residues long. The CDR3 nucleotides read TGTGCCAGCAGCCGAGACAGCCCTTATGGCTACACCTTC. Translating gives CASSRDSPYGYTF. Full variable domain (rest looked up from reference TRBV11-2 and TRBJ1-2): EAGVAQSPRYKIIEKRQSVAFWCNPISGHATLYWYQQILGQGPKLLIQFQNNGVVDDSQLPKDRFSAERLKGVDSTLKIQPAKLEDSAVYLCASSRDSPYGYTFGSGTRLTVV.

This chain joins TRBV4-3 and TRBJ2-2; TRBD2 matches 7 bases. V lost 6 bases and J lost 4; bases outside the gene matches: 8. The germline V gene encodes CDR1 LGHNA and CDR2 YSLEER. The CDR3 sequence is 15 residues long. CDR3 loop: CASRYLAVATGELFF. The CDR3 DNA is TGCGCCAGCAGGTACCTAGCGGTCGCCACCGGGGAGCTGTTTTTT.

This clonotype was observed a few times. J is TRBJ2-5 and V is TRBV6-1, with D possibly being TRBD2 (6 bases). V lost 5 bases to trimming and J lost 0 bases, with 13 bases between them. The CDR3 is made up of 15 amino acids. The germline gives CDR1 MNHNS, CDR2 SASEGT. The CDR3, as DNA: TGTGCCAGCAGTCCGGTAGCGGAACACCAAGAGACCCAGTACTTC. Its translation: CASSPVAEHQETQYF.

This clonotype was counted between two and nine times. The V and J genes are TRBV25-1 and TRBJ2-7; 8 bases match TRBD1. The CDR3 sequence is 14 residues long. The J segment lost 5 bases and the V segment lost 8 bases, leaving 11 bases of the junction unmatched. The germline V gene encodes CDR1 MGHDK and CDR2 SYGVNS. The CDR3 DNA sequence: TGTGCCAGCTCACCAGGACAGGGTAACGACGAGCAGTACTTC. This encodes CASSPGQGNDEQYF.

This clonotype turned up a few times. The chain joins TRBV7-9 to TRBJ1-1; 7 bases line up with TRBD1. After removal of 4 bases from V and 0 bases from J, the junction contained 11 bases not matched to a gene. The CDR3 extends over 17 amino acids. Germline V gives CDR1 SEHNR, CDR2 FQNEAQ (reference sequence). The CDR3 coding sequence is TGTGCCAGCAGCTCAAGAGGGGGACAGAGCCTGAACACTGAAGCTTTCTTT. Residues: CASSSRGGQSLNTEAFF.

The chain links TRBV5-1 to TRBJ2-7; D may be TRBD2 (6 bases). This CDR3 spans 14 amino acids. Germline CDR1 reads SGHRS; CDR2 reads YFSETQ. V lost 4 bases and J lost 7, with 18 bases in between. CDR3 amino acids: CASSDTQGGGEQYF. The CDR3, as DNA: TGCGCCAGCAGCGATACCCAGGGAGGTGGGGAGCAGTACTTC.